This is a list of T cell receptor beta chains from one sample in a study of blood T cell repertoires in COVID-19. Profiled with immunoSEQ multiplex PCR; TCRdb holds only in-frame clones, not every one. Of roughly 120,000 clones detected, about 89% appear once; the ten largest clones hold approximately 4.7%. The sample comprised peripheral blood. The receptors come from a man aged 35-49 years with acute or convalescent COVID-19. Each CDR3 is given with its conserved first and last residue. Fields, in order: V gene, J gene, CDR3 protein.

V: TRBV2
J: TRBJ2-2
CDR3: CASNMASGTGELFF

V: TRBV7-2
J: TRBJ1-4
CDR3: CASSETPTREKLFF

V: TRBV27
J: TRBJ1-2
CDR3: CASSFAARTNYGYTF

V: TRBV7-6
J: TRBJ1-1
CDR3: CASSLKQNTEAFF

V: TRBV28
J: TRBJ2-7
CDR3: CASSLSRTSGRVYEQYF

V: TRBV19
J: TRBJ1-4
CDR3: CASSPPDREYEKLFF

V: TRBV6-6
J: TRBJ2-5
CDR3: CASSLHSGTLQETQYF

V: TRBV2
J: TRBJ1-4
CDR3: CASIPLTGDEKLFF

V: TRBV4-3
J: TRBJ1-1
CDR3: CASSQETSRGGGTEAFF

V: TRBV9
J: TRBJ2-1
CDR3: CASSILSGVYNEQFF

V: TRBV4-3
J: TRBJ1-1
CDR3: CASSHDTGTGTEAFF

V: TRBV19
J: TRBJ1-1
CDR3: CASTEQGWNTEAFF

V: TRBV5-1
J: TRBJ1-2
CDR3: CASSLGLGIYGYTF

V: TRBV29-1
J: TRBJ2-2
CDR3: CSVGQGVGTGELFF

V: TRBV7-8
J: TRBJ2-7
CDR3: CASSLTRPGLGSIEQYF

V: TRBV7-9
J: TRBJ2-1
CDR3: CASSTTSGSSYNEQFF

V: TRBV30
J: TRBJ1-1
CDR3: CAWGAGGRTEAFF

V: TRBV5-6
J: TRBJ1-4
CDR3: CASSLQGADEKLFF

V: TRBV6-5
J: TRBJ2-1
CDR3: CASSRLAGVNSEQFF

V: TRBV7-2
J: TRBJ1-5
CDR3: CASSPSGGEQPQHF

V: TRBV4-1
J: TRBJ2-3
CDR3: CASSLQGGLAGAVDTQYF

V: TRBV3-1/TRBV3-2
J: TRBJ1-5
CDR3: CASSQQQGQPQHF

V: TRBV2
J: TRBJ2-5
CDR3: CASSDPGTGGETQYF

V: TRBV15
J: TRBJ1-2
CDR3: CATSRDGQGRGYTF

V: TRBV9
J: TRBJ1-1
CDR3: CASSVAGDTEAFF

V: TRBV19
J: TRBJ1-1
CDR3: CASSDRGDPHMNTEAFF

V: TRBV9
J: TRBJ1-1
CDR3: CASSAPDGMNTEAFF

V: TRBV5-8
J: TRBJ1-6
CDR3: CASSLDGTGLNSPLHF

V: TRBV5-1
J: TRBJ2-1
CDR3: CASSLRQLNEQFF

V: TRBV5-1
J: TRBJ2-7
CDR3: CASREIAGAYEQYF

V: TRBV30
J: TRBJ2-7
CDR3: CAWRGKGYEQYF

V: TRBV30
J: TRBJ1-4
CDR3: CAWSVQGRPANEKLFF

V: TRBV19
J: TRBJ1-6
CDR3: CASSIDTRGSSYNSPLHF

V: TRBV11-3
J: TRBJ2-7
CDR3: CASRPRQGFSYEQYF

V: TRBV7-2
J: TRBJ2-2
CDR3: CASSLSVNTGELFF

V: TRBV6-5
J: TRBJ2-3
CDR3: CATLLLIVSDTQYF

V: TRBV4-1
J: TRBJ1-5
CDR3: CASSDDRGQPQHF

V: TRBV11-2
J: TRBJ2-1
CDR3: CASSLVIGLAGPEQFF

V: TRBV25-1
J: TRBJ2-1
CDR3: CASCSAGDPYNEQFF

V: TRBV19
J: TRBJ1-4
CDR3: CASGTGGGPTNEKLFF

V: TRBV7-2
J: TRBJ1-2
CDR3: CASSPPGQLYGYTF

V: TRBV4-3
J: TRBJ1-4
CDR3: CASSQDGGNEKLFF

V: TRBV4-1
J: TRBJ1-2
CDR3: CASSQDQGLYYGYTF

V: TRBV6-5
J: TRBJ1-6
CDR3: CASSLFGQGDSPLHF

V: TRBV6-4
J: TRBJ2-1
CDR3: CASSDSGRGNNEQFF

V: TRBV5-1
J: TRBJ2-1
CDR3: CASSFSVGDFSYNEQFF

V: TRBV7-2
J: TRBJ1-3
CDR3: CASSLGGHSGNTIYF

V: TRBV11-2
J: TRBJ2-7
CDR3: CASSLAGGTYEQYF

V: TRBV30
J: TRBJ1-2
CDR3: CAWSVVRGLGYTF

V: TRBV3-1/TRBV3-2
J: TRBJ2-6
CDR3: CASSQGGGSGANVLTF

V: TRBV6-5
J: TRBJ2-5
CDR3: CAGRTGTHQETQYF

V: TRBV9
J: TRBJ1-1
CDR3: CASSKPGQPNTEAFF

V: TRBV7-2
J: TRBJ1-2
CDR3: CASSTGGGYGYTF

V: TRBV15
J: TRBJ2-2
CDR3: CATRRDREDTGELFF